The source of this T cell receptor (beta chain) is a study of T cells in Graves' hyperthyroidism and ophthalmopathy (dated by TCRdb to about 2019). At the level of the whole study: Peripheral blood was collected at initial diagnosis, before any treatment. TCR V-J signatures able to tell the groups apart were searched for in a discovery cohort of 95 to 100 patients, of whom about 40 had Graves' ophthalmopathy and around 58 had stable Graves' hyperthyroidism. An independent validation cohort of around 19 hyperthyroidism patients and about 15 patients who later progressed to ophthalmopathy tested prospective prediction of ophthalmopathy. The 100 or so discovery patients were divided at random into training and test sets in a 7:3 ratio. In addition, the study compared T-cell repertoires in thyroid tissue and in blood from roughly six Graves' hyperthyroidism patients. After blood sampling, hyperthyroidism patients were treated with methimazole at a starting dose of 30 mg daily, and ophthalmopathy patients were treated with high-dose intravenous methylprednisolone. The paper describes TCR Vbeta CDR3 sequencing of fewer than 150 peripheral blood samples, made up of about 41 ophthalmopathy patients, roughly 80 hyperthyroidism patients and some 17 progressor patients. Points the paper makes about the study in general: During validation, the model predicted progression to ophthalmopathy a median of around 7 months ahead of onset, with around 71% sensitivity and about 75% specificity. A model built on a 13 V-J signature distinguished ophthalmopathy from stable hyperthyroidism, reaching roughly 88% sensitivity and under 84% specificity in cross-validation and 80%/75% in testing. Most expanded thyroid clonotypes (frequency above 0.001) were also found in blood, which suggests that blood repertoires may mirror thyroid immune responses. Sample size was not statistically predetermined, and investigators were not blinded to group allocation.

Turning to this clonotype: Its binding antigen is unknown. One end of the junction is discordant with germline, which a read error may explain.

Stable Graves' hyperthyroidism was defined as the absence of progression to ophthalmopathy over 18 months of follow-up. Hyperthyroidism patients were aged 18 to 65 years and newly diagnosed, with disease duration of less than 2 months. The study excluded patients with uncontrolled infections, other autoimmune diseases, pregnancy or lactation. Diagnoses were based on clinical symptoms, serum thyroxine and TRAb, thyroid ultrasound and orbital computed tomography. PBMCs were separated from roughly 10 ml of fresh peripheral blood using Ficoll-Paque density gradient centrifugation. Total RNA was extracted with Trizol reagent, and quality was checked on an Agilent 2100 Bioanalyzer. The TCR beta CDR3 regions were amplified from the RNA transcripts. The TCR CDR3 was subjected to a first round of RT-PCR using the HTBI primer set and the Qiagen OneStep RT-PCR kit. Libraries were constructed in a second round of multiplex PCR, after which size selection and purification were performed. Libraries were sequenced paired-end with 100 bp reads on an Illumina HiSeq2000. As for the original processing: SOAPnuke was used to process the raw data, removing reads that contained adapters or uncalled bases, had a mean Phred below 15, or lacked an exact match to the constant primer or identifier. High-quality paired reads were merged with COPE v1.2.5, and unique nucleotide sequences were defined as clonotypes. Clonotypes were aligned to IMGT TRBV, TRBD and TRBJ reference segments using MiTCR v1.1. Only V-J combinations with frequency above 0.0001, covering approximately 99% of repertoires, were analysed. A TCS score was defined as the ratio of F50 (clonal expansion) to E x V (chaos), with BLOSUM62-based TCRdist applied between CDR3 peptides within each V-J. Welch's t-statistics and random forest reduced some 510 V-J features to 10 to 15, which were used in a naive Bayes classifier (R e1071). The Morisita-Horn index was used to measure how similar the thyroid and blood repertoires were. TCRdb passed the public sequencing reads through fastp at Q25 and MiXCR, retaining productive beta sequences. Rows matching on CDR3 protein sequence are summarized as one entry with the most common DNA and genes. These V and J calls rely on TCRdb rather than the paper's analysis. The sample table records 700,000 to 950,000 distinct CDR3 sequences; approximately 36% of these occur just once. Jointly, the top ten make up around 32% of the sample.

The cysteine opens and the phenylalanine closes a CDR3 of 14 amino acids. This entry keeps only the CDR3 DNA: 42 bases, framed from base 1. This TCR derives from a woman aged 40 to 50 with Graves' hyperthyroidism. The chain is encoded by TRBV12-3 or TRBV12-4 joined to TRBJ1-2; the central 8 bases match TRBD1. Sequencing input: blood. The CDR3: CASSGQGANYGHTF. Read as DNA, the sequence is TGTGCCAGCAGTGGACAGGGCGCTAACTATGGCCACACCTTC.